A selection of T cell receptor beta chains follows, all from one sample in a study of shared clonotypes between healthy human individuals. Clones were sequenced by immunoSEQ multiplex PCR, and TCRdb holds only the in-frame ones, with some missing. Here the sample spans 1 million to 1.2 million clones, roughly 80% being singletons. Sample: memory CD4+ T cells from PBMCs. The source of these receptors is a man aged 18 to 29 in good health. Some clones in this sample may be carry-over from other donors' samples. Both conserved end residues are part of each CDR3. D genes are given only for firm matches. Clone size is shown for a subset of rows, as once, few, many or a class of expanded clone.

cdr3_aa: CASSRLAGVYEQFF
cdr3_nt: TGCGCCAGCAGCCGACTAGCGGGAGTCTATGAGCAGTTCTTC
j_call: TRBJ2-1
clone_size: NA
v_call: TRBV4-3
d_call: TRBD2

cdr3_aa: CASSPPSAGSDTQYF
cdr3_nt: TGTGCCAGCTCACCACCGTCAGCAGGGTCAGATACGCAGTATTTT
j_call: TRBJ2-3
clone_size: NA
v_call: TRBV18
d_call: NA

cdr3_aa: CASSVSRLEGTQYF
cdr3_nt: TGTGCCAGCAGCGTATCGCGACTAGAAGGTACGCAGTATTTT
j_call: TRBJ2-3
clone_size: NA
v_call: TRBV9
d_call: NA

cdr3_aa: CASSPRGRDSGANVLTF
cdr3_nt: TGTGCCAGCAGTCCCCGGGGGAGGGACTCTGGGGCCAACGTCCTGACTTTC
j_call: TRBJ2-6
clone_size: few
v_call: TRBV27
d_call: TRBD2

cdr3_aa: CASSLPRRGFDGYTF
cdr3_nt: TGTGCCAGCAGCCTCCCCCGGCGGGGGTTCGATGGCTACACCTTC
j_call: TRBJ1-2
clone_size: few
v_call: TRBV7-3
d_call: NA

cdr3_aa: CASSPTSPYNSPLHF
cdr3_nt: TGTGCCAGCAGTCCGACTAGTCCCTATAATTCACCCCTCCACTTT
j_call: TRBJ1-6
clone_size: few
v_call: TRBV28
d_call: NA

cdr3_aa: CASSSGTSSYNEQFF
cdr3_nt: TGTGCCAGCAGTTCCGGGACTAGCTCCTACAATGAGCAGTTCTTC
j_call: TRBJ2-1
clone_size: NA
v_call: TRBV6-1
d_call: TRBD2

cdr3_aa: CAWSVPTLGQPQHF
cdr3_nt: TGTGCCTGGAGTGTACCTACGCTCGGGCAGCCCCAGCATTTT
j_call: TRBJ1-5
clone_size: many
v_call: TRBV30
d_call: NA

cdr3_aa: CAISTGADQPQHF
cdr3_nt: TGTGCCATCAGTACAGGGGCTGATCAGCCCCAGCATTTT
j_call: TRBJ1-5
clone_size: few
v_call: TRBV10-3
d_call: TRBD1

cdr3_aa: CASTPLWASYNEQFF
cdr3_nt: TGTGCCAGTACCCCCCTCTGGGCCTCCTACAATGAGCAGTTCTTC
j_call: TRBJ2-1
clone_size: NA
v_call: TRBV19
d_call: NA

cdr3_aa: CASSQHGQGAYETQYF
cdr3_nt: TGTGCCAGCAGCCAACATGGACAGGGGGCCTATGAGACCCAGTACTTC
j_call: TRBJ2-5
clone_size: NA
v_call: TRBV28
d_call: TRBD1

cdr3_aa: CASSSAGTIETQYF
cdr3_nt: TGTGCCAGCAGCTCCGCCGGGACAATAGAGACCCAGTACTTC
j_call: TRBJ2-5
clone_size: NA
v_call: TRBV13
d_call: NA

cdr3_aa: CASTRDDSYEQYF
cdr3_nt: TGTGCCAGCACGAGGGACGACTCCTACGAGCAGTACTTC
j_call: TRBJ2-7
clone_size: NA
v_call: TRBV28
d_call: NA

cdr3_aa: CASSLGLAGAGQYF
cdr3_nt: TGTGCCAGCAGCCTGGGACTAGCGGGAGCTGGGCAGTACTTC
j_call: TRBJ2-7
clone_size: NA
v_call: TRBV11-2
d_call: TRBD2

cdr3_aa: CASSGPGQGGDTQYF
cdr3_nt: TGTGCCAGCAGCGGACCGGGACAGGGAGGAGATACGCAGTATTTT
j_call: TRBJ2-3
clone_size: NA
v_call: TRBV5-6
d_call: TRBD1

cdr3_aa: CASSDHAGTYNEQFF
cdr3_nt: TGCGCCAGCAGCGACCATGCCGGGACCTACAATGAGCAGTTCTTC
j_call: TRBJ2-1
clone_size: few
v_call: TRBV5-1
d_call: NA

cdr3_aa: CASTRPGTGQETQYF
cdr3_nt: TGTGCCAGCACCAGGCCCGGGACAGGCCAAGAGACCCAGTACTTC
j_call: TRBJ2-5
clone_size: NA
v_call: TRBV7-9
d_call: TRBD1

cdr3_aa: CASRRTAHTEAFF
cdr3_nt: TGTGCCAGCAGGCGGACAGCTCACACTGAAGCTTTCTTT
j_call: TRBJ1-1
clone_size: NA
v_call: TRBV6-5
d_call: NA

cdr3_aa: CASSSPYANIGELFF
cdr3_nt: TGTGCCAGCAGCTCGCCTTACGCGAACATCGGGGAGCTGTTTTTT
j_call: TRBJ2-2
clone_size: NA
v_call: TRBV5-4
d_call: NA

cdr3_aa: CASSQGRVYTDTQYF
cdr3_nt: TGTGCCAGCAGCCAAGGGAGGGTCTACACAGATACGCAGTATTTT
j_call: TRBJ2-3
clone_size: few
v_call: TRBV4-2
d_call: NA

cdr3_aa: CASRPKQVDTQYF
cdr3_nt: TGTGCCAGTAGGCCGAAACAGGTAGATACGCAGTATTTT
j_call: TRBJ2-3
clone_size: NA
v_call: TRBV19
d_call: NA

cdr3_aa: CASSLAGVVGTQYF
cdr3_nt: TGTGCCAGCAGCTTAGCGGGAGTGGTGGGTACGCAGTATTTT
j_call: TRBJ2-3
clone_size: NA
v_call: TRBV7-9
d_call: NA

cdr3_aa: CASSPSSDTEAFF
cdr3_nt: TGCGCCAGCAGCCCCTCCTCAGACACTGAAGCTTTCTTT
j_call: TRBJ1-1
clone_size: once
v_call: TRBV4-3
d_call: NA

cdr3_aa: CASSHLNRGRGGYTF
cdr3_nt: TGTGCCAGCAGCCACTTAAACAGGGGAAGGGGTGGCTACACCTTC
j_call: TRBJ1-2
clone_size: few
v_call: TRBV14
d_call: TRBD1

cdr3_aa: CASRFRDRGTYEQYF
cdr3_nt: TGTGCCAGCAGATTCCGGGACAGGGGAACCTACGAGCAGTACTTC
j_call: TRBJ2-7
clone_size: NA
v_call: TRBV28
d_call: TRBD1

cdr3_aa: CSVEGTGGTQYF
cdr3_nt: TGCAGCGTTGAAGGGACTGGCGGTACGCAGTATTTT
j_call: TRBJ2-3
clone_size: NA
v_call: TRBV29-1
d_call: NA

cdr3_aa: CASSLRREGEQFF
cdr3_nt: TGTGCCAGCAGCTTGAGGCGGGAGGGTGAGCAGTTCTTC
j_call: TRBJ2-1
clone_size: NA
v_call: TRBV7-2
d_call: TRBD2

cdr3_aa: CASSLINRGTGELFF
cdr3_nt: TGTGCCAGCAGTTTGATAAACCGGGGCACCGGGGAGCTGTTTTTT
j_call: TRBJ2-2
clone_size: NA
v_call: TRBV7-6
d_call: NA

cdr3_aa: CASSLGTPGGIYEQYF
cdr3_nt: TGTGCCAGCAGCTTGGGCACACCAGGGGGAATTTACGAGCAGTACTTC
j_call: TRBJ2-7
clone_size: once
v_call: TRBV7-6
d_call: TRBD1

cdr3_aa: CASSIVQGSDYGYTF
cdr3_nt: TGTGCCAGTAGTATAGTCCAGGGATCGGACTATGGCTACACCTTC
j_call: TRBJ1-2
clone_size: NA
v_call: TRBV19
d_call: NA

cdr3_aa: CAWSIETGEAFF
cdr3_nt: TGTGCCTGGAGTATTGAGACAGGTGAAGCTTTCTTT
j_call: TRBJ1-1
clone_size: NA
v_call: TRBV30
d_call: NA

cdr3_aa: CASSFDWTQPQHF
cdr3_nt: TGTGCCAGCAGCTTTGATTGGACCCAGCCCCAGCATTTT
j_call: TRBJ1-5
clone_size: NA
v_call: TRBV7-2
d_call: NA

cdr3_aa: CASSLRTGSSEQYF
cdr3_nt: TGTGCCAGCAGCCTTAGAACAGGTAGCAGCGAGCAGTACTTC
j_call: TRBJ2-7
clone_size: NA
v_call: TRBV7-2
d_call: NA

cdr3_aa: CSATYGYTF
cdr3_nt: TGCAGTGCCACCTATGGCTACACCTTC
j_call: TRBJ1-2
clone_size: few
v_call: TRBV20-1
d_call: NA

cdr3_aa: CASSEAGAGEQYF
cdr3_nt: TGTGCCAGCAGTGAAGCGGGGGCGGGCGAGCAGTACTTC
j_call: TRBJ2-7
clone_size: many
v_call: TRBV2
d_call: NA

cdr3_aa: CASSHGLETQYF
cdr3_nt: TGCGCCAGCAGCCACGGCTTGGAGACCCAGTACTTC
j_call: TRBJ2-5
clone_size: NA
v_call: TRBV5-1
d_call: NA

cdr3_aa: CASSQQGAREKLFF
cdr3_nt: TGCGCCAGCAGCCAACAGGGGGCGCGCGAAAAACTGTTTTTT
j_call: TRBJ1-4
clone_size: NA
v_call: TRBV5-1
d_call: TRBD1

cdr3_aa: CSVLAGASYEQYF
cdr3_nt: TGCAGCGTACTAGCGGGAGCGTCCTACGAGCAGTACTTC
j_call: TRBJ2-7
clone_size: NA
v_call: TRBV29-1
d_call: TRBD2

cdr3_aa: CASSLAGTGDEKLFF
cdr3_nt: TGTGCCAGCAGCTTGGCCGGGACAGGGGACGAAAAACTGTTTTTT
j_call: TRBJ1-4
clone_size: NA
v_call: TRBV5-4
d_call: TRBD1

cdr3_aa: CASSLLIPSRETQYF
cdr3_nt: TGCGCCAGCAGCTTGCTCATTCCTTCGCGAGAGACCCAGTACTTC
j_call: TRBJ2-5
clone_size: once
v_call: TRBV5-1
d_call: NA

cdr3_aa: CASSLVAGGDTGELFF
cdr3_nt: TGTGCCAGCAGTTTGGTCGCGGGAGGGGACACCGGGGAGCTGTTTTTT
j_call: TRBJ2-2
clone_size: few
v_call: TRBV28
d_call: TRBD2

cdr3_aa: CASSQAIIGQGGVTEAFF
cdr3_nt: TGTGCCAGCAGCCAAGCGATTATAGGGCAGGGGGGGGTCACTGAAGCGTTCTTT
j_call: TRBJ1-1
clone_size: NA
v_call: TRBV14
d_call: TRBD1

cdr3_aa: CASRVGNVDYGYTF
cdr3_nt: TGTGCCAGCAGGGTGGGTAACGTGGACTATGGCTACACCTTC
j_call: TRBJ1-2
clone_size: NA
v_call: TRBV28
d_call: NA

cdr3_aa: CASSQPTSGSYEQYF
cdr3_nt: TGCGCCAGCAGCCAACCGACTAGCGGCTCCTACGAGCAGTACTTC
j_call: TRBJ2-7
clone_size: NA
v_call: TRBV4-1
d_call: TRBD2

cdr3_aa: CASSSQIAGPNNEQFF
cdr3_nt: TGTGCCAGCAGCTCTCAAATAGCGGGGCCCAACAATGAGCAGTTCTTC
j_call: TRBJ2-1
clone_size: NA
v_call: TRBV7-9
d_call: TRBD2